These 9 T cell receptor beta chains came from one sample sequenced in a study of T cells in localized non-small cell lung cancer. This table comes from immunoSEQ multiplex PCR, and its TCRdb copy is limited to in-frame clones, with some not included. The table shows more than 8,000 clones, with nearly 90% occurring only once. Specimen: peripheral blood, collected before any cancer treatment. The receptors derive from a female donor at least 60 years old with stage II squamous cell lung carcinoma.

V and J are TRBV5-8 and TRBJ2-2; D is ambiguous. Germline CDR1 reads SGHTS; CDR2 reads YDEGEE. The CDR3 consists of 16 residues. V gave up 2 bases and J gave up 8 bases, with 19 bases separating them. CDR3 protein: CASSFSDAPLGGELFF. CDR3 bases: TGTGCCAGCAGCTTCTCTGACGCGCCCCTGGGAGGGGAGCTGTTTTTT. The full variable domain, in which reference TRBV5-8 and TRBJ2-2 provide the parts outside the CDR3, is EAGVTQSPTHLIKTRGQQATLRCSPISGHTSVYWYQQALGLGLQFLLWYDEGEERNRGNFPPRFSGRQFPNYSSELNVNALELEDSALYLCASSFSDAPLGGELFFGEGSRLTVL.

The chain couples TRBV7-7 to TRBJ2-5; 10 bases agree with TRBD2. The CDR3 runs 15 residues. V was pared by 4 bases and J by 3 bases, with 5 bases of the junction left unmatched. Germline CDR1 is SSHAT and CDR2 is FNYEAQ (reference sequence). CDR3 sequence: CASSSLTSGKETQYF. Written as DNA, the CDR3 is TGTGCCAGCAGCTCCCTCACTAGCGGGAAAGAGACCCAGTACTTC.

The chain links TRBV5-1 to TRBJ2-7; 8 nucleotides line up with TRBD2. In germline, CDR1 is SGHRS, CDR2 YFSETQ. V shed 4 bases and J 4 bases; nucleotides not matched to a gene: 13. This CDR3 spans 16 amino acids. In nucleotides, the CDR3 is TGCGCCAGCAGCCGAGGGGACGCGGGAGGCACATACGAGCAGTACTTC. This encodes CASSRGDAGGTYEQYF.

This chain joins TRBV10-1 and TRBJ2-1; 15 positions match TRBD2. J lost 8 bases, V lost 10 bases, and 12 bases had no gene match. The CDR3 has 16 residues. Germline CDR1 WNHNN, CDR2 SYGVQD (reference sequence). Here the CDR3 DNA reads TGCGCCATCGGACTAGCGGGGGGGCGATCCTCCCATGAGCAGTTCTTC. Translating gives CAIGLAGGRSSHEQFF.

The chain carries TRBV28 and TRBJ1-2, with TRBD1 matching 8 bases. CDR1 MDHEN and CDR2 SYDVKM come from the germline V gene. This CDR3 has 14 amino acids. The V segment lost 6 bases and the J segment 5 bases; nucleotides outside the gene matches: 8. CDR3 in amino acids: CASSRSQGGYGYTF. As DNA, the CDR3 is TGTGCCAGCAGCCGGTCACAGGGGGGATATGGCTACACCTTC.

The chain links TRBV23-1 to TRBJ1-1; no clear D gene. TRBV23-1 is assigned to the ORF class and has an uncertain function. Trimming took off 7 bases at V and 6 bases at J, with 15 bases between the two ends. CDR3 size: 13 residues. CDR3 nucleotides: TGCGCCAGCACCCGTACGGACCGCGCTGAAGCTTTCTTT. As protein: CASTRTDRAEAFF.

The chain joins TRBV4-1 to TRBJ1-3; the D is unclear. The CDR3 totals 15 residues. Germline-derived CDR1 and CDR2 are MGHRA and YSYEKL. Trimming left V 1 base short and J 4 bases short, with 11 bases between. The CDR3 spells CASSQASGWGNTIYF. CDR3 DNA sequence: TGCGCCAGCAGCCAAGCTTCGGGTTGGGGAAACACCATATATTTT.

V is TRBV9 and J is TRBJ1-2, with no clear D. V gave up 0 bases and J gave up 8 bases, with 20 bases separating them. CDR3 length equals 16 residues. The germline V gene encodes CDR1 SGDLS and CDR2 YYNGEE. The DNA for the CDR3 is TGTGCCAGCAGCGTAGACCCCGGCAGGTCGATGTTCGGCTACACCTTC. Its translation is CASSVDPGRSMFGYTF.

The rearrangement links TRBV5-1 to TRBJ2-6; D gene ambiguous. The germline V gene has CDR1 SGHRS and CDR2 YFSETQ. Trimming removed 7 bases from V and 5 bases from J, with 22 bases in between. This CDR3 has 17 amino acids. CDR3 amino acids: CASAGLSVQSRANVLTF. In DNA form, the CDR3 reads TGCGCCAGCGCCGGGCTATCGGTTCAAAGTCGGGCCAACGTCCTGACTTTC.